The clone carrying this T cell receptor (beta chain) was seen a few times. Its antigen is unidentified. Expressed TCRB transcripts were sequenced after all isolated RNA was converted to cDNA. Some clones are missing from TCRdb's copy, which holds only in-frame ones; the method was immunoSEQ multiplex PCR. The profile shows hundreds of thousands of clones, around 10% of them singletons. This sample was included in a study of beta chain features in type 1 diabetes. Study results and caveats: More deletions and fewer insertions at VDJ junctions were seen in type 1 diabetes patients.

V trimming: 5 bases; J trimming: 7 bases; junction bases outside the gene matches: 7. This CDR3 spans 14 amino acids. From germline, CDR1 is SGHTA and CDR2 FQGNSA. The purity of all sorted populations exceeded 98%. Sequenced material: naive CD4+ T cells from blood. This chain connects TRBV7-2 to TRBJ1-4; TRBD1 agrees at 7 bases. The TCR was taken from a woman in her late teens or twenties in good health. The chain's CDR3 is CASSRRQGPEKLFF. The CDR3 DNA is TGTGCCAGCAGCCGGCGACAGGGCCCTGAAAAACTGTTTTTT.